Listed here is a single TCR beta chain. Its specific antigen is unknown. No quality values exist for individual bases; no much larger clone is one base distant. Looking up the germline V gene yields CDR1 MDHEN and CDR2 SYDVKM. The CDR3 runs 12 amino acids, cysteine and phenylalanine included. Only the CDR3 portion is preserved as DNA: 36 bases, with reading frame beginning at the first base. V is clipped by 11 bases and J by 2 bases, and the sequence between their germline boundaries is 10 bases long. The data derive from a study of T cell responses to AZD1222 COVID-19 vaccine (dated by TCRdb to about 2021). Describing the broader study: TCR sequencing was performed for 230 to 250 trial participants, of whom about 200 were given two doses of AZD1222 and approximately 25 were given two doses of MenACWY control vaccine. Enrollment into the trials was organized by age into subgroups of 18-55, 56-69 and 70-plus years, and those subgroups contained 148, 28 and 57 TCR-sequenced participants, respectively. On the study overall, not on this receptor specifically: Only six AZD1222 recipients were SARS-CoV-2 seropositive at baseline, limiting conclusions about previously exposed vaccinees. No day 14 peak-response samples were available, so repertoires were characterized only after the peak T cell response. The whole spike protein was spanned by vaccine-associated CD4 TCRs, and dominant responses were seen in regions 160-218 and 743-854. Participants were mostly white British, with more females than males. The authors suggested clonal diversity may have been underestimated. Epitopes outside the regions mutated in the B.1.351 and B.1.1.7 variants were reportedly recognized by nearly half of the unique spike-specific TCRs. After two AZD1222 doses, spike-specific TCR breadth and depth were significantly higher than at day 0 and than in MenACWY recipients. The 56-69-year group was small, and its depth increase did not reach significance, likely because of low power.

The CDR3 regions of human TCRbeta chains were subjected to immunosequencing. The published analysis was carried out like this. TCRs in the repertoires were matched against a reference library of SARS-CoV-2-specific TCRs that had been generated with the MIRA antigen-specificity platform. Breadth was defined as the fraction of unique TCRs that were SARS-CoV-2-associated, and depth was defined as the fraction of total T cells that were SARS-CoV-2-associated. Using the MIRA data, each spike-specific TCR was assigned both to the spike region to which the TCR was reactive and to a CD4 or CD8 class. Log10-transformed breadth and depth values were compared by one-way ANOVA with Sidak's multiple comparisons tests. TCRdb stores this immuneACCESS table with in-frame sequences only. Part of the clones is absent; in the studies checked, under half of the shortfall reflects unresolved V genes, and no reason is known for the rest. That table furnishes V, J and clone size, whereas the DNA furnished D and trimming. For this sample the table gives under 170,000 clones, of which around 90% were detected only once. Together, the top ten hold roughly 3.3% of the sample.

Explained via the paper, the time point label denotes: about 28 days (+/-7) after the second vaccine dose. AZD1222 recipients whose second dose came at about 4 weeks and those whose second dose came at about 12 weeks were combined into one group, since spike-specific TCR depth and breadth did not differ between the two schedules. Vaccinee samples came from UK trials COV001 and COV002, including a single-blind randomized controlled phase 2/3 trial of AZD1222 (ChAdOx1 nCoV-19) in healthy adults. For TCRbeta chain sequencing, PBMC samples were collected from trial participants at day 0 and at day 28 after the second dose.

The chain was built from TRBV28 and TRBJ1-5; the best D guess is TRBD1, with 5 bases matching. The sample consisted of peripheral blood, taken 28 days after the second AZD1222 dose. The receptor was derived from an adult who received the AZD1222 COVID-19 vaccine. CDR3 sequence: CAGSQGNQPQHF. The bases are TGTGCCGGGTCACAGGGCAATCAGCCCCAGCATTTT.